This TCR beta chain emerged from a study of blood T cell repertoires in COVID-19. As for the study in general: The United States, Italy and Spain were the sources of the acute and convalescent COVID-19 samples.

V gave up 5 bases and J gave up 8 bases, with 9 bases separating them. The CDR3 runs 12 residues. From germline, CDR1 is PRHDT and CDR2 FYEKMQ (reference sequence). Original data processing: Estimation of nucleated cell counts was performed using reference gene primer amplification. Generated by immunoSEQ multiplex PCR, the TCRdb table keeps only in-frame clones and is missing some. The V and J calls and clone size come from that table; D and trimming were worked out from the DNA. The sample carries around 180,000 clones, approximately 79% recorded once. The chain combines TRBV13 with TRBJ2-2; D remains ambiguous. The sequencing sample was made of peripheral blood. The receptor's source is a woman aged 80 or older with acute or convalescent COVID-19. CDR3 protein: CASSQRLGELFF. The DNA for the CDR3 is TGTGCCAGCAGCCAGAGGCTGGGGGAGCTGTTTTTT.